This paragraph reports one TCR beta chain. The data were taken from a study of cytomegalovirus exposure and HLA in healthy donors. It was with 60 Vbeta and 13 Jbeta primers that the PCR ran. Produced via immunoSEQ multiplex PCR; TCRdb's table is partial and in-frame only. The sample includes under 200,000 clones, approximately 80% of them seen just once. This clonotype originated in a man aged 60-69 years in good health and CMV-seronegative. Material for sequencing was PBMCs.

DNA of the CDR3: TGCGCCAGCAGCTTGGTAGACAGCACCAACTATGGCTACACCTTC. Translated, it gives CASSLVDSTNYGYTF. V and J are TRBV5-1 and TRBJ1-2; D perhaps matches TRBD1 (5 bases). V lost 0 bases, J lost 2 bases, and 11 bases lay in between. The CDR3 covers 15 residues. Germline V gene sequence: CDR1 SGHRS, CDR2 YFSETQ.